This T cell receptor (beta chain) was observed in a study of OX40 agonist ivuxolimab in advanced cancers. Using immunoSEQ multiplex PCR, the repertoire was profiled, and TCRdb retains in-frame clones only, with some absent. Among more than 15,000 clones listed, approximately 91% were seen once. V lost 0 bases to trimming and J lost 5 bases, with 13 bases between them. Germline V gene lookup returns CDR1 LGHNA and CDR2 YSLEER. CDR3 length: 15 amino acids. The rearrangement uses TRBV4-3 and TRBJ1-2; D call uncertain. Material: CD4+ or CD8+ T cells sorted from blood, obtained in a trial of the OX40 agonist ivuxolimab. The clonotype originates from an adult with an advanced solid tumor such as melanoma, head and neck, liver or kidney cancer. CDR3 sequence: CASSQDRRTQYGYTF. The CDR3 region has the DNA TGCGCCAGCAGCCAAGATCGGAGAACCCAGTATGGCTACACCTTC.